These 18 T cell receptor beta chains were sequenced from one sample in a study of T cell changes during pregnancy in multiple sclerosis. Some clones are missing from TCRdb's copy, which holds only in-frame ones; the method was immunoSEQ multiplex PCR. The repertoire includes about 59,000 clones, just under 90% of them detected once, and 0.89% sits in the top ten. This specimen consisted of peripheral blood, obtained in the first trimester of pregnancy. These receptors were collected from a female donor in good health, enrolled as a control in a pregnancy study.

The chain couples TRBV7-2 to TRBJ2-3; D is perhaps TRBD1 (6 bases). V lost 1 base and J 8 bases, leaving 10 bases between the germline ends. The germline CDR1 and CDR2 sequences are SGHTA and FQGNSA. The CDR3 is 13 amino acids. CDR3 in DNA: TGTGCCAGCAGCTTAGTGGGGGCAGGTACGCAGTATTTT. This codes for CASSLVGAGTQYF.

This rearrangement joins TRBV30 to TRBJ2-5; the D is unclear. The CDR3 has 13 amino acids. Trimming pared 3 bases from V and 7 bases from J, leaving 15 bases between. Per the germline V gene, CDR1 is GTSNPN and CDR2 is SVGIG (reference sequence). CDR3 amino acids: CAWRAAATGTQYF. DNA for the CDR3: TGTGCCTGGAGGGCGGCGGCCACGGGGACCCAGTACTTC. Drawing the rest from reference TRBV30 and TRBJ2-5, the complete variable domain is SQTIHQWPATLVQPVGSPLSLECTVEGTSNPNLYWYRQAAGRGLQLLFYSVGIGQISSEVPQNLSASRPQDRQFILSSKKLLLSDSGFYLCAWRAAATGTQYFGPGTRLLVL.

The rearrangement links TRBV4-2 to TRBJ2-1, with 9 bases matching TRBD2. Germline V CDR1 and CDR2: LGHNA, YNFKEQ. CDR3 length equals 17 residues. The trim removed 1 base at V and 3 bases at J, leaving 7 bases unmatched. The CDR3 DNA reads as TGTGCCAGCAGCCAAGGGGCCCGGACTAGCGTCTACAATGAGCAGTTCTTC. Its protein is CASSQGARTSVYNEQFF.

This chain joins TRBV15 and TRBJ1-1; possible D gene TRBD1, 5 bases. Trimming took 0 bases from V and 8 from J, leaving 7 bases between them. This CDR3 has 12 residues. CDR1 and CDR2 (germline): LNHNV, YYDKDF (reference sequence). CDR3 nucleotides: TGTGCCACCAGCAGAGATTGGACAGAAGCTTTCTTT. Translated, it gives CATSRDWTEAFF.

J is TRBJ1-2 and V is TRBV4-3, with D possibly being TRBD1 (6 bases). Per the germline V gene, CDR1 is LGHNA and CDR2 is YSLEER. Trimming cost V 3 bases and J 7 bases, with 9 bases left between them. This CDR3 is built from 12 residues. CDR3 coding DNA: TGCGCCAGCAGCCAGGGGGCGAGTGGCTACACCTTC. Protein product: CASSQGASGYTF.

The gene calls are TRBV5-6 and TRBJ1-2; 7 bases are a match to TRBD1. From germline, CDR1 is SGHDT and CDR2 YYEEEE. The CDR3 consists of 15 residues. The V and J ends lost 1 base and 8 bases, in that order; junction bases with no gene match: 11. CDR3 sequence: CASSLSPDRAEGYTF. For the CDR3, the DNA is TGTGCCAGCAGCTTGTCCCCTGACAGGGCGGAAGGCTACACCTTC.

This rearrangement joins TRBV7-3 to TRBJ2-5, with D possibly TRBD1 on 5 matching bases. The CDR3 contains 16 residues. Trimming removed 0 bases at V and 0 bases at J, with 11 bases between. The germline CDR1 and CDR2 sequences are SGHTA and FQGTGA. For the CDR3, the DNA is TGTGCCAGCAGCTTAACAGGGGAACGGTACCAAGAGACCCAGTACTTC. Its protein product is CASSLTGERYQETQYF.

The chain combines TRBV7-8 with TRBJ2-4; possibly TRBD2 for D (5 bases). The V end was cut by 5 bases, the J end by 6 bases, with 26 bases between. The CDR3 runs to 18 residues. CDR1 and CDR2 from the germline V gene are SGHVS and FQNEAQ. The CDR3 bases are TGTGCCAGCAGCCGTAACCACATTCCACGGGGAATGGGAAACATTCAGTACTTC. Protein: CASSRNHIPRGMGNIQYF. Full variable domain (outside the CDR3, taken from reference TRBV7-8 and TRBJ2-4): GAGVSQSPRYKVAKRGQDVALRCDPISGHVSLFWYQQALGQGPEFLTYFQNEAQLDKSGLPSDRFFAERPEGSVSTLKIQRTQQEDSAVYLCASSRNHIPRGMGNIQYFGAGTRLSVL.

V usage is TRBV5-1 and J usage is TRBJ2-5; 9 nucleotides line up with TRBD2. Germline V gene lookup returns CDR1 SGHRS and CDR2 YFSETQ. Trimming cost V 5 bases and J 4 bases; bases outside gene matches: 9. The CDR3 runs to 15 residues. CDR3 sequence: CASRGSAGGGETQYF. CDR3 nucleotides: TGCGCCAGCAGGGGATCAGCGGGGGGCGGAGAGACCCAGTACTTC.

The chain recombines TRBV25-1 with TRBJ1-4; 9 bases are a match to TRBD1. Germline V lookup: CDR1 MGHDK, CDR2 SYGVNS. CDR3 length equals 15 residues. V trimming: 7 bases; J trimming: 7 bases; junction bases outside the gene matches: 10. In nucleotides, the CDR3 is TGTGCCAGCACCCCCACCGGGACAGGGATTGAAAAACTGTTTTTT. Protein product: CASTPTGTGIEKLFF.

This rearrangement joins TRBV18 to TRBJ2-5; D remains ambiguous. Trimming cost V 2 bases and J 5 bases, with 6 bases left between them. This CDR3 region has 12 residues. Germline V gives CDR1 KGHSH, CDR2 LQKENI. The CDR3 coding sequence is TGTGCCAGCTCACCAAGAGTGGAGACCCAGTACTTC. Its translation is CASSPRVETQYF. The full variable domain, with the rest looked up from reference TRBV18 and TRBJ2-5, is NAGVMQNPRHLVRRRGQEARLRCSPMKGHSHVYWYRQLPEEGLKFMVYLQKENIIDESGMPKERFSAEFPKEGPSILRIQQVVRGDSAAYFCASSPRVETQYFGPGTRLLVL.

This chain joins TRBV7-8 and TRBJ1-1; the D is unclear. V lost 1 base and J lost 1, with 10 bases in between. Germline CDR1 and CDR2: SGHVS and FQNEAQ. This CDR3 comprises 15 residues. The CDR3 region has the DNA TGTGCCAGCAGCTTAGTTTGGGGAGAGAACACTGAAGCTTTCTTT. Protein sequence: CASSLVWGENTEAFF. Supplemented by reference TRBV7-8 and TRBJ1-1, the full variable domain reads GAGVSQSPRYKVAKRGQDVALRCDPISGHVSLFWYQQALGQGPEFLTYFQNEAQLDKSGLPSDRFFAERPEGSVSTLKIQRTQQEDSAVYLCASSLVWGENTEAFFGQGTRLTVV.

The V and J genes are TRBV5-4 and TRBJ1-1; D possibly corresponds to TRBD1 (6 bases). The CDR3 covers 15 residues. CDR1 is SGHNT, CDR2 YYREEE, per germline (reference sequence). V lost 4 bases, J lost 0 bases, and 13 bases lay in between. In DNA, the CDR3 is TGTGCCAGCAGCCTAAAACAGGGCGTGAACACTGAAGCTTTCTTT. Translation gives CASSLKQGVNTEAFF.

The V and J genes are TRBV7-6 and TRBJ2-5; TRBD1 is a possible D gene (7 bases). This CDR3 has 14 amino acids. The germline V gene encodes CDR1 SGHVS and CDR2 FNYEAQ. V was clipped by 5 bases and J by 5 bases, with 15 bases between them. CDR3: CASSIKTGRETQYF. CDR3 sequence (DNA): TGTGCCAGCAGCATCAAGACAGGGAGGGAGACCCAGTACTTC.

The rearrangement uses TRBV5-8 and TRBJ1-1; no reliable D call. Germline values: CDR1 SGHTS, CDR2 YDEGEE. CDR3 length: 15 amino acids. The ends were cut back, 1 base at V and 0 bases at J, with 10 bases in the middle. DNA for the CDR3: TGTGCCAGCAGCTTGACGCGTACTATGAACACTGAAGCTTTCTTT. It yields the protein CASSLTRTMNTEAFF. The full variable domain, completed using reference TRBV5-8 and TRBJ1-1, is EAGVTQSPTHLIKTRGQQATLRCSPISGHTSVYWYQQALGLGLQFLLWYDEGEERNRGNFPPRFSGRQFPNYSSELNVNALELEDSALYLCASSLTRTMNTEAFFGQGTRLTVV.

The chain uses TRBV5-8 and TRBJ1-5; weak D call: TRBD1 (6 bases). Germline V gives CDR1 SGHTS, CDR2 YDEGEE. V gave up 3 bases and J gave up 5 bases, with 9 bases separating them. CDR3 length: 13 residues. CDR3 DNA: TGTGCCAGCAGCTCGACAGGCTATCAGCCCCAGCATTTT. It translates to CASSSTGYQPQHF. The full variable domain, its missing parts supplied by reference TRBV5-8 and TRBJ1-5, is EAGVTQSPTHLIKTRGQQATLRCSPISGHTSVYWYQQALGLGLQFLLWYDEGEERNRGNFPPRFSGRQFPNYSSELNVNALELEDSALYLCASSSTGYQPQHFGDGTRLSIL.

The CDR3 region is CASSVGAAGEVSTDTQYF. CDR3 bases: TGTGCCAGCAGCGTAGGAGCGGCGGGGGAGGTTAGCACAGATACGCAGTATTTT. The rearrangement joins TRBV9 to TRBJ2-3; the match to TRBD2 covers 7 bases. The CDR3 runs to 18 residues. Germline loops: CDR1 SGDLS, CDR2 YYNGEE. V lost 0 bases and J lost 0; bases outside the gene matches: 10.

A word on this clone: An end of the junction does not agree with germline; a read error may underlie this. This chain connects TRBV5-4 to TRBJ2-7, with D perhaps TRBD1 (5 bases). Germline V gives CDR1 SGHNT, CDR2 YYREEE (reference sequence). The CDR3 is 18 residues long. This CDR3 reads CASSLVGRQRQQLTSRTF. The CDR3 DNA reads TGTGCCAGCAGCTTGGTTGGACGCCAACGACAGCAACTCACTTCCCGCACGTTC.